This T cell receptor beta chain was obtained from a study of neurological immune-mediated disorders. MiXCR was run by TCRdb on the 5' RACE reads, yielding one entry per CDR3 protein. The sample records about 46,000 distinct CDR3 sequences, 10% being singletons. Germline V lookup: CDR1 SGHKS, CDR2 YYEKEE (reference sequence). This CDR3 region has 13 residues. V gave up 0 bases and J gave up 2 bases, with 6 bases separating them. The sequence derives from a man between 65 and 85 years old with HTLV-1-associated myelopathy (HAM/TSP). The V and J genes are TRBV5-5 and TRBJ2-7; D gene unclear. Sample: PBMCs. The CDR3 DNA reads as TGTGCCAGCAGCTTGGCAGACGCCTACGAGCAGTACTTC. The encoded protein is CASSLADAYEQYF.